The 7 T cell receptor beta chains below all came from one sample that was sequenced in a study of tumor-infiltrating lymphocytes in localized non-small cell lung cancer. The repertoire was sequenced with immunoSEQ multiplex PCR; TCRdb's copy has only in-frame clones and lacks some. Of approximately 6,400 clones listed, over 60% are singletons. Sequencing used lung tumor tissue. These receptors were taken from a human donor with non-small cell lung cancer.

This clone was seen just once. This chain links TRBV11-2 with TRBJ2-1; D perhaps matches TRBD1 (5 bases). Looked up from germline, CDR1 is SGHAT and CDR2 is FQNNGV. Trimming removed 5 bases from V and 6 bases from J, with 11 bases in between. CDR3 size: 13 residues. In DNA, the CDR3 is TGTGCCAGCAGCCGGACACTCCGCAATGAGCAGTTCTTC. Translating gives CASSRTLRNEQFF.

J is TRBJ1-2 and V is TRBV7-8; TRBD1 matches at 11 bases. V trimming: 6 bases; J trimming: 0 bases; junction bases outside the gene matches: 3. Germline CDR1 and CDR2: SGHVS and FQNEAQ. The CDR3 loop spans 15 amino acids. CDR3 in DNA: TGTGCCAGCAGAGTGGGACAGGGGGCTAACTATGGCTACACCTTC. Protein product: CASRVGQGANYGYTF.

This sequence joins TRBV30 and TRBJ1-1; a possible D gene is TRBD1 (5 bases). The ends were cut back, 3 bases at V and 3 bases at J, with 14 bases in the middle. CDR1 is GTSNPN, CDR2 SVGIG, per germline (reference sequence). The CDR3 length is 14 residues. CDR3 in amino acids: CAWRSDGGYTEAFF. CDR3 nucleotides: TGTGCCTGGAGGAGTGATGGGGGATACACTGAAGCTTTCTTT.

The chain is built from TRBV7-2 and TRBJ2-1; no clear D gene. V lost 5 bases to trimming and J lost 6 bases, with 26 bases between them. The CDR3 runs 18 residues. In germline, CDR1 is SGHTA, CDR2 FQGNSA. This CDR3 reads CASSALGSFPPFGNEQFF. In DNA, the CDR3 is TGTGCCAGCAGCGCCCTGGGGTCCTTCCCCCCTTTTGGCAATGAGCAGTTCTTC.

This clone occurred a few times. The chain carries TRBV6-1 and TRBJ2-7; TRBD2 matches 7 bases. With 10 bases clipped from V and 4 bases from J, the junction kept 7 bases outside the gene matches. Per the germline V gene, CDR1 is MNHNS and CDR2 is SASEGT. This CDR3 comprises 12 residues. This chain's CDR3 is CATYSGFYEQYF. The CDR3 coding sequence is TGTGCCACATATAGCGGGTTTTACGAGCAGTACTTC.

V gene TRBV15 combines with J gene TRBJ2-1; 7 bases match TRBD1. This CDR3 comprises 16 residues. Germline V gene lookup returns CDR1 LNHNV and CDR2 YYDKDF (reference sequence). V trimming: 1 base; J trimming: 4 bases; junction bases outside the gene matches: 7. The CDR3 nucleotides read TGTGCCACCAGCAGAGGAAGGGACAGAGGATACAATGAGCAGTTCTTC. Protein product: CATSRGRDRGYNEQFF. The variable domain in full, with the rest retrieved from reference TRBV15 and TRBJ2-1, is DAMVIQNPRYQVTQFGKPVTLSCSQTLNHNVMYWYQQKSSQAPKLLFHYYDKDFNNEADTPDNFQSRRPNTSFCFLDIRSPGLGDTAMYLCATSRGRDRGYNEQFFGPGTRLTVL.

This clone is a singleton in its sample. CDR3 region: CARSPDLGGTQYF. The CDR3, as DNA: TGTGCCAGAAGCCCCGACCTGGGTGGGACCCAGTACTTC. The V gene is TRBV5-3, the J gene TRBJ2-5; D ambiguous. TRBV5-3 is an ORF, with its function uncertain. The CDR3 is 13 residues long. V was pared by 4 bases and J by 7 bases, with 14 bases between.